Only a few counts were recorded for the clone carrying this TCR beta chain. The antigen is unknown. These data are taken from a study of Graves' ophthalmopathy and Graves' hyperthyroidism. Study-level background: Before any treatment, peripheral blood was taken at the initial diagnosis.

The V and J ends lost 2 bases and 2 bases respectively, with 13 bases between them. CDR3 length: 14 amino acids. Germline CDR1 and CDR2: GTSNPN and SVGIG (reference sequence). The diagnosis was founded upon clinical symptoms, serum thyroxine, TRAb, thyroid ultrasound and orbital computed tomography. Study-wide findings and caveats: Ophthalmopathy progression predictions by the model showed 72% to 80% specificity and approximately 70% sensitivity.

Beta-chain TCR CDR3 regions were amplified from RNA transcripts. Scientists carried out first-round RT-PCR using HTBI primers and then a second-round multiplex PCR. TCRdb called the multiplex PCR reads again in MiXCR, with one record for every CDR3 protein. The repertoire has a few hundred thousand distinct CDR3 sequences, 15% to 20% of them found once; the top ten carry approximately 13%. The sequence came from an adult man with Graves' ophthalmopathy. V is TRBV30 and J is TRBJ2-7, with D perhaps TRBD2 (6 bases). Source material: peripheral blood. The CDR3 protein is CAWSNRDWTYEQYF. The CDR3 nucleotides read TGTGCCTGGAGTAATAGGGACTGGACCTACGAGCAGTACTTC.